The sequence of this T cell receptor beta chain was determined in a study of cytomegalovirus exposure and HLA in healthy donors. PCR employed 60 Vbeta and 13 Jbeta primers. Per the study methods: The authors later counted about 80 million unique TCR beta chains, some 12 million of them shared. Here immunoSEQ multiplex PCR was the method, and the copy in TCRdb shows in-frame clones only, minus some. V and J calls and clone size are given by that table; D and trimming were obtained from the DNA. This sample has 80,000 or so clones; over 60% occur once, and the top ten carry 9.5% to 13%. This clone appeared a few times. Its matching antigen is unknown. Study outcomes and limitations: DRB1 had the most TCR associations and HLA-C the fewest, a later analysis found, with rates varying by HLA locus. High specificity and sensitivity for cytomegalovirus status were reported for the classifier.

The CDR3 extends over 12 amino acids. V lost 7 bases, J lost 0 bases, and 5 bases lay in between. Germline V gene data show CDR1 as SNHLY and CDR2 as FYNNEI. The genes are TRBV2 and TRBJ2-3; no firm D call. The TCR originated in a male donor in good health and CMV-seropositive. Sequenced material: PBMCs. The CDR3 region is CASTTSTDTQYF. DNA of the CDR3: TGTGCCAGCACCACTAGCACAGATACGCAGTATTTT.